Below, 8 T cell receptor beta chains from the same sample are listed, as sequenced in a study of radiotherapy plus CTLA-4 blockade in lung cancer. Generated by immunoSEQ multiplex PCR, the TCRdb table keeps only in-frame clones and is missing some. The sample holds 24,000 or so clones, 71% seen once. The material sequenced was peripheral blood, taken from a patient treated with radiotherapy plus ipilimumab. Source of these receptors: a human donor with non-small cell lung cancer whose response to radiotherapy plus ipilimumab could not be evaluated.

This clone occurred once. The rearrangement links TRBV5-1 to TRBJ2-1, with TRBD1 as a possible D gene (5 bases). Germline CDR1 and CDR2: SGHRS and YFSETQ. This CDR3 comprises 14 residues. Trimming shortened V by 2 bases and J by 3 bases, and 9 bases separated the two germline ends. As DNA, the CDR3 is TGCGCCAGCAGCTTAGATGACAGCTACAATGAGCAGTTCTTC. Translated: CASSLDDSYNEQFF.

This clone was found a few times. The chain is built from TRBV27 and TRBJ2-4; 11 positions agree with TRBD1. J was trimmed by 8 bases and V by 7 bases; bases with no gene match: 13. In germline, CDR1 is MNHEY, CDR2 SMNVEV (reference sequence). CDR3 length: 16 residues. CDR3 sequence (DNA): TGTGCCAGCAAACACTCTACCGGACAGGGGGCGTACATTCAGTACTTC. Translation: CASKHSTGQGAYIQYF.

In its sample, this clone was seen once. This chain links TRBV29-1 with TRBJ1-3, with TRBD1 as a possible D gene (6 bases). V was clipped by 7 bases and J by 4 bases, with 14 bases between them. Germline CDR1 reads SQVTM; CDR2 reads ANQGSEA. The length of the CDR3 is 13 residues. CDR3 amino acids: CSAQGLLGNTIYF. In DNA form, the CDR3 reads TGCAGCGCACAGGGATTACTGGGAAACACCATATATTTT. The full variable domain, its missing parts supplied by reference TRBV29-1 and TRBJ1-3, is SAVISQKPSRDICQRGTSLTIQCQVDSQVTMMFWYRQQPGQSLTLIATANQGSEATYESGFVIDKFPISRPNLTFSTLTVSNMSPEDSSIYLCSAQGLLGNTIYFGEGSWLTVV.

The chain has TRBV4-1 and TRBJ1-1; a possible D gene is TRBD1 (6 bases). CDR3 length: 12 amino acids. Trimming shortened V by 4 bases and J by 9 bases, and 12 bases separated the two germline ends. Germline lookup yields CDR1 MGHRA and CDR2 YSYEKL. Here the CDR3 reads CASSPTGTQAFF. As DNA, the CDR3 is TGCGCCAGCAGCCCTACCGGGACACAAGCTTTCTTT.

This chain links TRBV10-2 with TRBJ2-5; tentative D call: TRBD2 (6 bases). This CDR3 is built from 12 residues. V lost 10 bases and J lost 7, with 16 bases in between. From germline, CDR1 is WSHSY and CDR2 SAAADI. The CDR3 region is CATTPRDGTQYF. The CDR3 DNA reads as TGCGCCACCACCCCGCGGGACGGGACCCAGTACTTC.

A remark on this clone: The junction differs from germline at one of its ends, possibly a read error. The chain employs TRBV7-4 and TRBJ2-5; D is possibly TRBD1 (5 bases). The CDR3 is 14 residues long. Germline CDR1 and CDR2: SGHVT and SQSDAQ. For the CDR3, the DNA is TGTGCCAGCAGCCCACGGCAGGGTCAAGGGACCCAGTACTTC. Translated, it gives CASSPRQGQGTQYF.

The chain is built from TRBV14 and TRBJ2-7; a weak D match, TRBD1 (6 bases). This CDR3 spans 13 amino acids. V gave up 1 base and J gave up 5 bases, with 9 bases separating them. Germline CDR1 and CDR2: SGHDN and FVKESK. CDR3 in amino acids: CASSQGKGDEQYF. For the CDR3, the DNA is TGTGCCAGCAGCCAAGGAAAGGGGGACGAGCAGTACTTC.

V is TRBV5-4 and J is TRBJ2-5; 8 bases are a match to TRBD1. This CDR3 contains 15 residues. Germline CDR1 SGHNT, CDR2 YYREEE (reference sequence). V lost 4 bases, J lost 5 bases, and 10 bases stayed unmatched. CDR3 residues: CASSPDRAPRETQYF. The CDR3 DNA reads TGTGCCAGCAGCCCGGACAGGGCCCCCAGGGAGACCCAGTACTTC.